Many counts were recorded for the clone carrying this TCR beta chain. Its antigen remains unknown. CDR3 length equals 14 residues. The V gene's germline CDR1 is SGHAT and CDR2 FQNNGV. Trimming stripped 1 base from V and 5 bases from J, with 11 bases between. This sample is drawn from a study of T cells in Graves' hyperthyroidism and ophthalmopathy. Study-level findings and limits: Onset of ophthalmopathy came a median approximately 6 months after the model predicted it.

Fresh peripheral blood, approximately 10 ml, was the source of the PBMCs. Template material for amplifying TCR beta CDR3 regions consisted of RNA transcripts. The HTBI primer set served for first-round RT-PCR of the TCR CDR3. TCRdb re-analysed the multiplex PCR reads in MiXCR, keeping a single row per CDR3 protein. The table records around 480,000 distinct CDR3 sequences, around 15% of them present only once. This clonotype was obtained from a woman under 30 with Graves' hyperthyroidism. The sample comprised blood. The chain joins TRBV11-2 to TRBJ2-5; the D is unclear. The CDR3 protein is CASSLVAKRETQYF. The DNA of the CDR3 is TGTGCCAGCAGCTTAGTCGCTAAACGGGAGACCCAGTACTTC. Using reference TRBV11-2 and TRBJ2-5 for the parts outside the CDR3, the full variable domain is EAGVAQSPRYKIIEKRQSVAFWCNPISGHATLYWYQQILGQGPKLLIQFQNNGVVDDSQLPKDRFSAERLKGVDSTLKIQPAKLEDSAVYLCASSLVAKRETQYFGPGTRLLVL.